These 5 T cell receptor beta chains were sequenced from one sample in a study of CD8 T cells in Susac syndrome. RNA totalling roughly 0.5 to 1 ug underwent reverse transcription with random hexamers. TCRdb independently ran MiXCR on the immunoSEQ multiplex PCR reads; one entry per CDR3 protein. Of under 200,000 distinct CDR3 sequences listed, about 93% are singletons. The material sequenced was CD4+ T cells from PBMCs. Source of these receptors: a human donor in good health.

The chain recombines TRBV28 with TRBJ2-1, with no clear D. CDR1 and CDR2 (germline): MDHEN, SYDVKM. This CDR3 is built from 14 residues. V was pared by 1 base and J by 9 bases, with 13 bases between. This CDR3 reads CASSLYAGVGEQFF. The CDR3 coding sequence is TGTGCCAGCAGTTTATACGCAGGTGTGGGTGAGCAGTTCTTC.

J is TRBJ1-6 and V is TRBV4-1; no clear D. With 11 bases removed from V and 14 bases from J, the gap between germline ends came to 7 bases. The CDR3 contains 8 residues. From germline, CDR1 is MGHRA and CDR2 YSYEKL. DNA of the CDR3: TGCGCCCTGGGGTCCCTCCACTTT. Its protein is CALGSLHF.

CDR3 sequence: CASSPQTGLGMSNSPLHF. CDR3 DNA sequence: TGTGCCAGCAGTCCCCAGACAGGGCTGGGAATGAGTAATTCACCCCTCCACTTT. The rearrangement links TRBV28 to TRBJ1-6; 7 nucleotides match TRBD1. The germline gives CDR1 MDHEN, CDR2 SYDVKM. J lost 6 bases, V lost 5 bases, and 16 bases had no gene match. The CDR3 extends over 18 amino acids.

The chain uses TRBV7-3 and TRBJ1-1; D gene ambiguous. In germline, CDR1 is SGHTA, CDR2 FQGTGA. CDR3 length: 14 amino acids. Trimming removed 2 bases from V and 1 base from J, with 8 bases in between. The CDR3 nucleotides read TGTGCCAGCAGCTTAGCACCAGCGAACACTGAAGCTTTCTTT. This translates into CASSLAPANTEAFF.

CDR3 in amino acids: CASSHGKQETQYF. CDR3 sequence (DNA): TGTGCCAGCAGCCACGGGAAACAAGAGACCCAGTACTTC. The J gene is TRBJ2-5, the V gene TRBV6-1, with D perhaps matching TRBD2 (5 bases). Germline V lookup: CDR1 MNHNS, CDR2 SASEGT. The CDR3 sequence is 13 residues long. Trimming took 6 bases from V and 2 from J, leaving 10 bases between them.